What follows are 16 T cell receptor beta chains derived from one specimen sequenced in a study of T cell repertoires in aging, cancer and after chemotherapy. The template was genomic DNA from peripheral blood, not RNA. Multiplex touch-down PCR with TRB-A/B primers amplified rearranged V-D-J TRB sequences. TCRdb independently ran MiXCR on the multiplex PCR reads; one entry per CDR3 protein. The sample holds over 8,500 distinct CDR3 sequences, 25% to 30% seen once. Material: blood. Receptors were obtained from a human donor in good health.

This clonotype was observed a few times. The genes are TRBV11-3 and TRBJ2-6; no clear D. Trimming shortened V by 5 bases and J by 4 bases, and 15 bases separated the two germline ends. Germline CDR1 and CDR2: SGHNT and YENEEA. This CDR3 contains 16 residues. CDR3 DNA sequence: TGTGCCAGCAGCCCCCGTCGTCGGTCGGGGGCCAACGTCCTGACTTTC. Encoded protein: CASSPRRRSGANVLTF.

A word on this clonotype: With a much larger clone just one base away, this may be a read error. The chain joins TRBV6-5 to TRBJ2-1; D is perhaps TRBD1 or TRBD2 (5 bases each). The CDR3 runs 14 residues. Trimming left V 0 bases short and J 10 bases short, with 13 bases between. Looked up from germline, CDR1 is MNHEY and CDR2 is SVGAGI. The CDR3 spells CASSYSGTSYEQFF. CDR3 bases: TGTGCCAGCAGTTACTCAGGGACCTCCTACGAGCAGTTCTTC.

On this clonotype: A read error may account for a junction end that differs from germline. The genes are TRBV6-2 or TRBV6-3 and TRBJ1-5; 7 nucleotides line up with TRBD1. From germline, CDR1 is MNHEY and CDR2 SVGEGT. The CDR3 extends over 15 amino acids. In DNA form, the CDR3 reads TGTGCCAGCAGTGCGACAGGGACTTCGAATCAGCTCCAGCATTTT. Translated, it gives CASSATGTSNQLQHF.

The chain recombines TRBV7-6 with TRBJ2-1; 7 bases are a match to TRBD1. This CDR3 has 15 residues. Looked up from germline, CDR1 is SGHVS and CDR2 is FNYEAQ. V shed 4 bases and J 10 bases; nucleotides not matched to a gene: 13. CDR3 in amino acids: CASSYSGTVLEEQFF. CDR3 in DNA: TGTGCCAGCAGCTACTCCGGGACAGTCTTGGAGGAGCAGTTCTTC.

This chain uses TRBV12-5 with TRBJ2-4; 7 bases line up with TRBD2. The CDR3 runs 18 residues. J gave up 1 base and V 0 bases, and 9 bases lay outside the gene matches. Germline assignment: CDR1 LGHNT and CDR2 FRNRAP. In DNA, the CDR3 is TGTGCTAGTGGTTTGGTACCCACGACTAGCAGGGCCAAAAACATTCAGTACTTC. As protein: CASGLVPTTSRAKNIQYF.

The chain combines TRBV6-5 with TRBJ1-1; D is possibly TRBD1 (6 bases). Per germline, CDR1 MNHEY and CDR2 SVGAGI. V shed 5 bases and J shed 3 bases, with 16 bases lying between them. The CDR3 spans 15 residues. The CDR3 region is CASSRGTKSHTEAFF. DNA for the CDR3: TGTGCCAGCAGTAGGGGGACAAAATCTCACACTGAAGCTTTCTTT.

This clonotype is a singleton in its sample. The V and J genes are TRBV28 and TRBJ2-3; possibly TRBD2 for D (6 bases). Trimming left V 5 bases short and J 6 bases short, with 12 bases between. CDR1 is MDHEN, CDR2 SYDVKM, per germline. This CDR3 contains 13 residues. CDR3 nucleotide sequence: TGTGCCAGCAGTGGACCTAGCGCGGATACGCAGTATTTT. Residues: CASSGPSADTQYF.

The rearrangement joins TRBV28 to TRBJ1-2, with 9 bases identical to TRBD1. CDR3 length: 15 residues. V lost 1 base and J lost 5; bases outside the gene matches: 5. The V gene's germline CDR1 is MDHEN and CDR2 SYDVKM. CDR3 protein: CASSLSQGARYGYTF. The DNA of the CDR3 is TGTGCCAGCAGTTTATCACAGGGGGCGAGATATGGCTACACCTTC.

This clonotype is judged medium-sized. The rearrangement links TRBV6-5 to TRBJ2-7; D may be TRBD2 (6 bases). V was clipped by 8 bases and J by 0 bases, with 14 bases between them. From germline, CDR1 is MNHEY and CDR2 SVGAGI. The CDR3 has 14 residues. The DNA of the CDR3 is TGTGCCAGCGGTAGCGGCCGTAGCTCCTACGAGCAGTACTTC. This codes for CASGSGRSSYEQYF.

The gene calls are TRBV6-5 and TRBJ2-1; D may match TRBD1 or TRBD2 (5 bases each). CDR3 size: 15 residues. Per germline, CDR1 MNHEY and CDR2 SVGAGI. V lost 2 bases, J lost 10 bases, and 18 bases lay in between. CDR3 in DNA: TGTGCCAGCAGTTACCCGGGACGTTTAATGGTCGAGCAGTTCTTC. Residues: CASSYPGRLMVEQFF.

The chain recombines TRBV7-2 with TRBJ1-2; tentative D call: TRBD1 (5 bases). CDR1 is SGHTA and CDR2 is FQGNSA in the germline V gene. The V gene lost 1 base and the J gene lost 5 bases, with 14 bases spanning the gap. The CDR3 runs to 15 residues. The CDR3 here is CASSLESRVPYGYTF. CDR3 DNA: TGTGCCAGCAGCTTAGAGTCCAGGGTACCGTATGGCTACACCTTC.

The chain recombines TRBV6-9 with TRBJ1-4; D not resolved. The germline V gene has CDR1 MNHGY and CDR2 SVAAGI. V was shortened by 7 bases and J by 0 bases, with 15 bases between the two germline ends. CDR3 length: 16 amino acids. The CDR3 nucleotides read TGTGCCAGCAACCTTCACTACATTGCAACTAATGAAAAACTGTTTTTT. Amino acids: CASNLHYIATNEKLFF.

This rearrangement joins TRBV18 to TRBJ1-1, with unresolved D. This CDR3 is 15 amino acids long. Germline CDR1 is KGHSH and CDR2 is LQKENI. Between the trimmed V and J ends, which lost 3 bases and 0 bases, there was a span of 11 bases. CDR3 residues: CASSPLSGMNTEAFF. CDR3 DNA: TGTGCCAGCTCACCGCTTTCAGGCATGAACACTGAAGCTTTCTTT.

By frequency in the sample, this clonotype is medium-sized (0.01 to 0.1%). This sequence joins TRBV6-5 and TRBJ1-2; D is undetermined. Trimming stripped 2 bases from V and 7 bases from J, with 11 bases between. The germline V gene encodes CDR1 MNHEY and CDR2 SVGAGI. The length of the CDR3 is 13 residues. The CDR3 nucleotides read TGTGCCAGCAGTTACACGAATCGGGGTGGCTACACCTTC. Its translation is CASSYTNRGGYTF.

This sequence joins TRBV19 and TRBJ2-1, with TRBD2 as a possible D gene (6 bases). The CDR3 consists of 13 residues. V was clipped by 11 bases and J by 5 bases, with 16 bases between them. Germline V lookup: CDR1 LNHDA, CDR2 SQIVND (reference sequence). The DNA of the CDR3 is TGTGCCCCCTCGAGGAGGGAGAACAATGAGCAGTTCTTC. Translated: CAPSRRENNEQFF.

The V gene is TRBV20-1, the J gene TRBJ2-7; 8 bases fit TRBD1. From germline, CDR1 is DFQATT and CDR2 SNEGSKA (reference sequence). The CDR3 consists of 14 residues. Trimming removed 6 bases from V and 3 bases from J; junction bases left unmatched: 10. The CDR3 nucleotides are TGCAGTGCCCACGACAGGGGTAGTGGCTACGAGCAGTACTTC. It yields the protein CSAHDRGSGYEQYF.